Sequencing of this T cell receptor (beta chain) was carried out in a study of cytomegalovirus exposure and HLA in healthy donors. On the study more broadly: The roughly 130 validation repertoires used the same platform as the 550 to 750 first-cohort repertoires, a later analysis reported.

Notes on this clone: Antigen: not known.

The V and J ends lost 5 bases and 6 bases, in that order; junction bases with no gene match: 6. The germline CDR1 and CDR2 sequences are MNHNS and SASEGT. The CDR3 sequence is 15 residues long. Using immunoSEQ multiplex PCR, the repertoire was profiled, and TCRdb retains in-frame clones only, with some absent. The data contain approximately 280,000 clones, 65% to 90% of them singletons. Study results and limitations: With high specificity and sensitivity, the classifier reportedly diagnosed cytomegalovirus status. In a later analysis, first-cohort TCR clusters were found to tend to co-occur in the roughly 120 validation repertoires.

The sequence was collected from a woman between 18 and 29 years old in good health and CMV-seronegative. The rearrangement joins TRBV6-1 to TRBJ2-2; TRBD2 aligns across 10 bases. What was sequenced was PBMCs. CDR3 in DNA: TGTGCCAGCAGTCGGACTAGCGGTGTACCCGGGGAGCTGTTTTTT. Translating gives CASSRTSGVPGELFF.